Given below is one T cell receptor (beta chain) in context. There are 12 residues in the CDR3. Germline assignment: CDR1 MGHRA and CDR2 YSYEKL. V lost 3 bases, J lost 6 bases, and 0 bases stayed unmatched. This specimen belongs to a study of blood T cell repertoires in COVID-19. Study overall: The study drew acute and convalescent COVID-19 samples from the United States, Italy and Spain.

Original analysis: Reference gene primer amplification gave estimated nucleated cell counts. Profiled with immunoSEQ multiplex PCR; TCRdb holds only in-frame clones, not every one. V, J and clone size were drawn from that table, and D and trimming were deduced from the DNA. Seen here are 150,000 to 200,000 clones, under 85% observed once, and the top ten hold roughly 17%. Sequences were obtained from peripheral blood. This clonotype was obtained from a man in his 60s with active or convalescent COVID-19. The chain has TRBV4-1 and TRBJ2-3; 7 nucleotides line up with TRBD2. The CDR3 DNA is TGCGCCAGCAGCCAGACTAGCGATACGCAGTATTTT. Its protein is CASSQTSDTQYF.